Shown below are 15 T cell receptor beta chains from a single sample sequenced in a study of regulatory and conventional T cells in RAG deficiency. The repertoire was sequenced with immunoSEQ multiplex PCR; TCRdb's copy has only in-frame clones and lacks some. The data hold roughly 30,000 clones, with approximately 96% observed a single time. The sorted conventional CD4+ T cells were CD25-low and CD127-high, with genomic DNA sequenced. These data also formed part of another study, on regulatory T cells. This second study notes: The PCR used 52 TRBV and 13 TRBJ primers.

Material for sequencing was CD25- CD4+ T cells sorted from blood. These receptor sequences come from a human donor in good health.

V gene TRBV29-1 combines with J gene TRBJ1-1; D call uncertain. Germline V gene sequence: CDR1 SQVTM, CDR2 ANQGSEA. V was clipped by 4 bases and J by 4 bases, with 13 bases between them. This CDR3 comprises 13 residues. The CDR3 nucleotides read TGCAGCGTTGCGTCCCTACGCGGCACTGAAGCTTTCTTT. Residues: CSVASLRGTEAFF.

The chain has TRBV5-1 and TRBJ2-3; D possibly corresponds to TRBD2 (5 bases). The CDR3 runs to 15 residues. Germline CDR1 is SGHRS and CDR2 is YFSETQ. The ends were cut back, 4 bases at V and 4 bases at J, with 16 bases in the middle. The CDR3 DNA sequence: TGCGCCAGCAGCCGCCTTGGCGGAGGCGCAGATACGCAGTATTTT. The encoded protein is CASSRLGGGADTQYF.

V is TRBV19 and J is TRBJ2-5; 8 bases fit TRBD1. Germline-derived CDR1 and CDR2 are LNHDA and SQIVND (reference sequence). V lost 5 bases to trimming and J lost 3 bases; unmatched junction nucleotides: 2. The CDR3 is made up of 13 amino acids. CDR3 region: CASSLQGEETQYF. CDR3 DNA: TGTGCCAGTAGTTTACAGGGGGAAGAGACCCAGTACTTC. The full variable domain, its missing parts supplied by reference TRBV19 and TRBJ2-5, is DGGITQSPKYLFRKEGQNVTLSCEQNLNHDAMYWYRQDPGQGLRLIYYSQIVNDFQKGDIAEGYSVSREKKESFPLTVTSAQKNPTAFYLCASSLQGEETQYFGPGTRLLVL.

This clone has only one observation. The rearrangement uses TRBV5-1 and TRBJ1-1; 11 positions match TRBD1. Germline CDR1 is SGHRS and CDR2 is YFSETQ. Losses at the gene ends were 5 bases for V and 1 base for J; bases not matched to a gene: 7. There are 16 residues in the CDR3. The CDR3 protein is CASSQWDRGENTEAFF. In DNA form, the CDR3 reads TGCGCCAGCAGTCAATGGGACAGGGGGGAGAACACTGAAGCTTTCTTT.

This chain connects TRBV30 to TRBJ2-5; 7 bases are a match to TRBD1. Germline lookup yields CDR1 GTSNPN and CDR2 SVGIG (reference sequence). There are 13 residues in the CDR3. V shed 5 bases and J 1 base; nucleotides not matched to a gene: 4. As DNA, the CDR3 is TGTGCCTGGGCCGGGACAGCCCAAGAGACCCAGTACTTC. Translating it yields CAWAGTAQETQYF.

The V call is TRBV14, the J call TRBJ2-5; 11 bases align to TRBD1. CDR3 size: 16 residues. Germline CDR1 reads SGHDN; CDR2 reads FVKESK. V was clipped by 5 bases and J by 3 bases; unmatched bases: 8. The chain's CDR3 is CASSRLPGQGEETQYF. The CDR3 region has the DNA TGTGCCAGCAGCAGATTACCGGGACAGGGGGAAGAGACCCAGTACTTC.

A single count supports this clone. J is TRBJ1-5 and V is TRBV27; 9 bases match TRBD1. The germline CDR1 and CDR2 sequences are MNHEY and SMNVEV (reference sequence). With 4 bases clipped from V and 2 bases from J, the junction kept 15 bases outside the gene matches. This CDR3 is 19 amino acids long. For the CDR3, the DNA is TGTGCCAGCAGTTCAACTTTAAGGACAGGGGATACTCGCAATCAGCCCCAGCATTTT. This sequence encodes CASSSTLRTGDTRNQPQHF.

J is TRBJ2-1 and V is TRBV14; 13 bases are a match to TRBD2. The CDR3 sequence is 20 residues long. V shed 6 bases and J 8 bases; nucleotides not matched to a gene: 22. CDR1 is SGHDN, CDR2 FVKESK, per germline. CDR3 nucleotides: TGTGCCAGCAGGCCGAGACTAGCGGGGGGTACCACGATCAAGTGGGATGAGCAGTTCTTC. This sequence encodes CASRPRLAGGTTIKWDEQFF.

V and J are TRBV27 and TRBJ2-2, with 9 bases that match TRBD2. Germline V gives CDR1 MNHEY, CDR2 SMNVEV (reference sequence). V was pared by 1 base and J by 5 bases, with 8 bases of the junction left unmatched. This CDR3 comprises 17 residues. The CDR3 reads CASSLFRPSGVTGELFF. The CDR3 DNA follows: TGTGCCAGCAGTTTATTTCGGCCTAGCGGGGTGACCGGGGAGCTGTTTTTT.

The chain uses TRBV28 and TRBJ2-7, with D maybe TRBD2 (6 bases). CDR1 MDHEN and CDR2 SYDVKM come from the germline V gene. There are 14 residues in the CDR3. With 2 bases removed from V and 2 bases from J, the gap between germline ends came to 10 bases. CDR3 in DNA: TGTGCCAGCAGTTTAGGGGGGACCCCCTACGAGCAGTACTTC. Its protein product is CASSLGGTPYEQYF.

The chain carries TRBV18 and TRBJ2-3, with 10 bases lining up with TRBD2. Unmatched junction bases numbered 5, after V lost 3 bases and J lost 2 bases. Looked up from germline, CDR1 is KGHSH and CDR2 is LQKENI. CDR3 length: 16 residues. This CDR3 is CASSPASGGITDTQYF. As DNA, the CDR3 is TGTGCCAGCTCACCGGCTAGCGGGGGTATCACAGATACGCAGTATTTT.

The V call is TRBV5-6, the J call TRBJ1-5; the D gene is possibly TRBD1 (6 bases). The germline V gene has CDR1 SGHDT and CDR2 YYEEEE. CDR3 length: 17 residues. V dropped 3 bases and J dropped 0 bases, with 16 bases sitting between them. This CDR3 is CASSSQGREYSNQPQHF. The CDR3 bases are TGTGCCAGCAGCTCCCAGGGGAGGGAATATAGCAATCAGCCCCAGCATTTT.

This CDR3 reads CASSYRQGGSTEAFF. DNA of the CDR3: TGTGCCAGCAGCTATAGACAGGGAGGTAGCACTGAAGCTTTCTTT. The genes are TRBV5-5 and TRBJ1-1, with 7 nucleotides matching TRBD1. V was clipped by 3 bases and J by 4 bases; unmatched bases: 9. CDR1 and CDR2 from the germline V gene are SGHKS and YYEKEE (reference sequence). The CDR3 runs to 15 residues.

The rearrangement uses TRBV4-3 and TRBJ1-4, with D unresolved. The CDR3 consists of 21 residues. Trimming left V 4 bases short and J 0 bases short, with 27 bases between. Germline lookup yields CDR1 LGHNA and CDR2 YSLEER. CDR3 coding DNA: TGCGCCAGCAGCCCACGCCTCATTTGGGCAGAAACTTCAGCAACTAATGAAAAACTGTTTTTT. Its translation is CASSPRLIWAETSATNEKLFF.

V usage is TRBV6-6 and J usage is TRBJ2-2, with TRBD1 matching 7 bases. Trimming at V came to 6 bases and at J to 1 base, leaving 5 bases not matched to a gene. The CDR3 runs 15 residues. Germline V CDR1 and CDR2: MNHNY, SVGAGI (reference sequence). CDR3 in amino acids: CASSRDSRNTGELFF. Written as DNA, the CDR3 is TGTGCCAGCAGCCGGGACAGTCGGAACACCGGGGAGCTGTTTTTT.